The rows below give T cell receptor beta chains drawn from one sample of a study of a mutant IDH1 vaccine in newly diagnosed glioma. Profiled with immunoSEQ multiplex PCR; TCRdb holds only in-frame clones, not every one. The sample records tens of thousands of clones, 90% to 95% being singletons. The material was PBMCs, obtained from a glioma patient treated with radiotherapy, temozolomide or both. The source of these receptors is a man between 25 and 39 years old with glioma. Each CDR3 is given with its conserved first and last residue. The D gene is left open where the match is weak. The size of a clone is reported for some rows only, either as once, few or many, or as a class for expanded clones.

TRBJ2-7 | - | - | TRBV6-6 | CASSFLASSYEQYF | TGTGCCAGCAGCTTTCTGGCGAGCTCCTACGAGCAGTACTTC
TRBJ2-7 | TRBD1 | - | TRBV5-1 | CASSLKVGQGSNEQYF | TGCGCCAGCAGCTTGAAAGTGGGACAGGGATCGAACGAGCAGTACTTC
TRBJ2-7 | - | - | TRBV18 | CASSSRDKAYEQYF | TGTGCCAGCTCATCCCGGGACAAAGCCTACGAGCAGTACTTC
TRBJ1-2 | - | - | TRBV18 | CASSPAANYGYTF | TGTGCCAGCTCACCCGCAGCTAACTATGGCTACACCTTC
TRBJ1-1 | - | - | TRBV15 | CATSREGVAAFF | TGTGCCACCAGCAGAGAGGGGGTAGCAGCTTTCTTT
TRBJ1-2 | TRBD1 | - | TRBV27 | CASSLLQGADGYTF | TGTGCCAGCAGTTTATTACAGGGGGCTGACGGCTACACCTTC
TRBJ2-5 | - | - | TRBV5-1 | CASSPLGGRVVGETQYF | TGCGCCAGCAGCCCCCTGGGGGGACGCGTGGTAGGGGAGACCCAGTACTTC
TRBJ1-5 | - | - | TRBV11-2 | CASSWGPGTNQPQHF | TGTGCCAGCAGCTGGGGGCCAGGGACCAACCAGCCCCAGCATTTT
TRBJ1-1 | - | - | TRBV7-9 | CASRLQLNTEAFF | TGTGCCAGCAGGCTACAACTGAACACTGAAGCTTTCTTT
TRBJ2-7 | TRBD2 | - | TRBV6-5 | CASGPVWGGGLEQYF | TGTGCCAGCGGGCCCGTCTGGGGCGGGGGGTTGGAGCAGTACTTC
TRBJ1-1 | TRBD1 | - | TRBV5-1 | CASSWDRGTEAFF | TGCGCCAGCAGCTGGGACAGGGGCACTGAAGCTTTCTTT
TRBJ1-2 | - | - | TRBV29-1 | CSVEGAGYGYTF | TGCAGCGTTGAAGGGGCAGGCTATGGCTACACCTTC
TRBJ2-4 | - | - | TRBV28 | CASSLWPAEGKNIQYF | TGTGCCAGCAGTTTATGGCCTGCTGAGGGCAAAAACATTCAGTACTTC
TRBJ1-3 | - | - | TRBV29-1 | CSVSRGRGVGNTIYF | TGCAGCGTCTCTAGGGGCCGGGGAGTTGGAAACACCATATATTTT
TRBJ2-3 | TRBD2 | - | TRBV7-2 | CALLSGASTDTQYF | TGTGCGCTACTCAGCGGGGCGAGCACAGATACGCAGTATTTT
TRBJ2-1 | - | medium-sized | TRBV30 | CAWSSGTFHFF | TGTGCCTGGAGCTCCGGGACTTTTCATTTCTTC
TRBJ1-1 | - | - | TRBV7-8 | CASSLPGNTEAFF | TGTGCCAGCAGCTTACCAGGGAACACTGAAGCTTTCTTT
TRBJ1-1 | - | - | TRBV18 | CASSSDGNTEAFF | TGTGCCAGCTCGTCGGACGGGAACACTGAAGCTTTCTTT
TRBJ1-2 | - | - | TRBV21-1 | CASSDRGEANYGYTF | TGTGCCAGCAGCGACAGGGGCGAGGCTAACTATGGCTACACCTTC
TRBJ2-7 | - | - | TRBV6-5 | CASARGDYEQYF | TGTGCCAGCGCTCGAGGGGACTACGAGCAGTACTTC
TRBJ2-2 | TRBD2 | once | TRBV19 | CASSISGGNTGELFF | TGTGCCAGTAGTATAAGCGGGGGGAACACCGGGGAGCTGTTTTTT
TRBJ2-5 | TRBD1 | - | TRBV11-3 | CASSGRDRETQYF | TGTGCCAGCAGCGGCCGGGACAGGGAGACCCAGTACTTC
TRBJ2-7 | - | once | TRBV7-9 | CASSMEASYEQYF | TGTGCCAGCAGTATGGAGGCATCCTACGAGCAGTACTTC
TRBJ1-1 | - | - | TRBV2 | CASSASRGGTEAFF | TGTGCCAGCAGTGCATCCCGGGGTGGCACTGAAGCTTTCTTT
TRBJ1-1 | - | - | TRBV30 | CAWSVNSNTEAFF | TGTGCCTGGAGTGTAAACTCGAACACTGAAGCTTTCTTT
TRBJ1-1 | TRBD1 | - | TRBV14 | CASSRGGQASTEAFF | TGTGCCAGCAGCCGGGGGGGACAGGCGAGCACTGAAGCTTTCTTT
TRBJ1-1 | - | once | TRBV29-1 | CSVAISWDTEAFF | TGCAGCGTTGCAATCTCTTGGGACACTGAAGCTTTCTTT
TRBJ2-3 | TRBD2 | - | TRBV5-4 | CASSLKLAGASTDTQYF | TGTGCCAGCAGCTTGAAACTAGCGGGTGCTAGCACAGATACGCAGTATTTT
TRBJ1-1 | TRBD1 | - | TRBV11-2 | CASSPTQGGTEAFF | TGTGCCAGCAGCCCCACCCAGGGGGGAACTGAAGCTTTCTTT
TRBJ2-7 | TRBD2 | - | TRBV9 | CASSAGAGTSGAGYEQYF | TGTGCCAGCAGCGCCGGAGCCGGGACTAGCGGGGCTGGGTACGAGCAGTACTTC
TRBJ2-2 | - | - | TRBV9 | CASSVEQALNTGELFF | TGTGCCAGCAGCGTAGAACAAGCATTGAACACCGGGGAGCTGTTTTTT
TRBJ1-2 | - | - | TRBV27 | CASSLGRGTGYTF | TGTGCCAGCAGTTTAGGTCGGGGTACCGGCTACACCTTC
TRBJ2-1 | TRBD2 | - | TRBV5-1 | CASSQTSGRANEQFF | TGCGCCAGCAGCCAAACTAGCGGGAGGGCAAATGAGCAGTTCTTC
TRBJ1-3 | - | - | TRBV10-3 | CAISDLTDSGNTIYF | TGTGCCATCAGTGATCTAACAGACTCTGGAAACACCATATATTTT
TRBJ2-5 | TRBD2 | once | TRBV23-1 | CASSLTASGAQETQYF | TGCGCCAGCAGTCTAACAGCTAGCGGGGCCCAAGAGACCCAGTACTTC
TRBJ2-4 | TRBD1 | - | TRBV6-5 | CASKYRGLDKNIQYF | TGTGCCAGCAAATACAGGGGGCTTGACAAAAACATTCAGTACTTC
TRBJ1-5 | - | - | TRBV19 | CASSKANQPQHF | TGTGCCAGTAGTAAAGCAAATCAGCCCCAGCATTTT
TRBJ2-1 | - | once | TRBV25-1 | CASSERAQGREFF | TGTGCCAGCAGTGAAAGGGCACAGGGTCGGGAGTTCTTC
TRBJ1-4 | - | - | TRBV6-1 | CASSEVGGLNEKLFF | TGTGCCAGCAGTGAAGTTGGGGGCCTTAATGAAAAACTGTTTTTT
TRBJ1-2 | TRBD1 | - | TRBV4-1 | CASSPGQPARVYGYTF | TGCGCCAGCAGCCCGGGACAGCCCGCCCGGGTCTATGGCTACACCTTC
TRBJ2-2 | - | - | TRBV29-1 | CSAWTRGTGELFF | TGCAGCGCTTGGACCCGGGGCACCGGGGAGCTGTTTTTT
TRBJ1-4 | - | - | TRBV15 | CATSRDGDPNEKLFF | TGTGCCACCAGCAGAGATGGGGACCCTAATGAAAAACTGTTTTTT
TRBJ1-1 | TRBD1 | - | TRBV9 | CASSVEQGADVAFF | TGTGCCAGCAGCGTAGAGCAGGGGGCAGACGTAGCTTTCTTT
TRBJ1-2 | TRBD1 | - | TRBV2 | CASSQYRDRVFSNYGYTF | TGTGCCAGCAGCCAGTACCGGGACAGGGTCTTTTCTAACTATGGCTACACCTTC
TRBJ2-7 | TRBD1 | - | TRBV27 | CASSWTGEGHEQYF | TGTGCCAGCAGCTGGACAGGGGAGGGCCACGAGCAGTACTTC
TRBJ2-7 | TRBD2 | - | TRBV30 | CAWSSGLAGTYEQYF | TGTGCCTGGAGTTCGGGACTAGCGGGGACCTACGAGCAGTACTTC
TRBJ2-5 | TRBD2 | - | TRBV2 | CASRPRASGKGETQYF | TGTGCCAGCAGGCCTAGGGCTAGCGGGAAGGGGGAGACCCAGTACTTC
TRBJ1-5 | - | - | TRBV2 | CASSATGYNQPQHF | TGTGCCAGCAGCGCCACAGGTTACAATCAGCCCCAGCATTTT
TRBJ1-2 | - | once | TRBV19 | CASSPGLHYGYTF | TGTGCCAGTTCCCCGGGACTGCACTATGGCTACACCTTC
TRBJ2-4 | TRBD2 | - | TRBV11-3 | CASSFGLSSGRATDNIQYF | TGTGCCAGCAGCTTTGGTCTAAGTAGCGGGAGGGCGACGGATAACATTCAGTACTTC
TRBJ1-2 | TRBD1 | - | TRBV30 | CAFYSSRTGSLGYTF | TGTGCCTTCTACAGCTCTCGGACAGGCTCCTTAGGCTACACCTTC
TRBJ2-1 | TRBD2 | - | TRBV10-1 | CASSEGGLAGANEQFF | TGCGCCAGCAGTGAGGGTGGGCTAGCGGGAGCAAATGAGCAGTTCTTC
TRBJ2-7 | - | once | TRBV7-8 | CASSVAVRTYEQYF | TGTGCCAGCAGCGTAGCGGTAAGGACCTACGAGCAGTACTTC
TRBJ2-1 | - | once | TRBV15 | CATSTPPGQISHEQFF | TGTGCCACCAGCACACCACCGGGACAAATTTCCCATGAGCAGTTCTTC
TRBJ1-2 | - | - | TRBV11-2 | CASSLRAGEYGYTF | TGTGCCAGCAGCTTAAGGGCAGGGGAATATGGCTACACCTTC
TRBJ2-1 | - | - | TRBV7-2 | CASSPLGNEQFF | TGTGCCAGCAGCCCTCTAGGAAATGAGCAGTTCTTC
TRBJ2-7 | TRBD1 | - | TRBV4-2 | CASSLEQGQLNYEQYF | TGTGCCAGCAGCCTGGAACAGGGACAGCTAAACTACGAGCAGTACTTC
TRBJ2-1 | TRBD1 | - | TRBV19 | CASTRGQGNSYNEQFF | TGTGCCAGTACCAGAGGACAGGGAAACTCCTACAATGAGCAGTTCTTC
TRBJ1-5 | - | - | TRBV7-2 | CASSPEGGNQPQHF | TGTGCCAGCAGCCCGGAGGGCGGCAATCAGCCCCAGCATTTT
TRBJ2-1 | TRBD2 | once | TRBV27 | CASSLFLAGGRPKLYEQFF | TGTGCCAGCAGTTTATTCCTAGCGGGAGGACGCCCAAAGTTGTATGAGCAGTTCTTC